The rows below give T cell receptor beta chains drawn from one sample of a study of T-cell reconstitution after alpha-beta-depleted transplantation in children. TCRdb independently ran MiXCR on the PCR reads; one entry per CDR3 protein. The table includes around 500,000 distinct CDR3 sequences, around 23% detected once. Specimen: PBMCs, mostly from graft donor cells, collected 360 days after TCRalphabeta/CD19-depleted stem cell transplant. Every receptor here comes from a boy under two years old who had a stem cell transplant for acute myeloid leukemia, so the T cells may come from the graft donor. The CDR3 runs from the conserved cysteine through the conserved F or W. D genes are given only for firm matches. Size is stated for part of the rows, as once, few or many counts, or as a class when the clone is expanded.

clone_size: NA; j_call: TRBJ2-5; d_call: TRBD2; v_call: TRBV5-6; cdr3_length: 18; cdr3_nt: TGTGCCAGCAGCTTGCAGTCGTCCCAACTAGCGGCAAGAGTGTCCCAGTACTTC; cdr3_aa: CASSLQSSQLAARVSQYF
clone_size: many; j_call: TRBJ2-6; d_call: NA; v_call: TRBV7-2; cdr3_length: 16; cdr3_nt: TGTGCCAGCAGCGTCCAACAGGGATCTGGGGCCAACGTCCTGACTTTC; cdr3_aa: CASSVQQGSGANVLTF
clone_size: few; j_call: TRBJ2-6; d_call: TRBD1; v_call: TRBV7-2; cdr3_length: 16; cdr3_nt: TGTGCCAGCAGAACCGGGACAGGGAACGGGGCCAACGTCCTGACTTTC; cdr3_aa: CASRTGTGNGANVLTF
clone_size: NA; j_call: TRBJ2-3; d_call: TRBD2; v_call: TRBV12-3/TRBV12-4; cdr3_length: 16; cdr3_nt: TGTGCCAGCAGCCCCCGACTAGCGGGGTATGCAGATACGCAGTATTTT; cdr3_aa: CASSPRLAGYADTQYF
clone_size: many; j_call: TRBJ2-5; d_call: TRBD2; v_call: TRBV20-1; cdr3_length: 19; cdr3_nt: TGCAGTGCTAGTGCCCCTGGACTAGCGGGGGGCAACCTCTTAGAGACCCAGTACTTC; cdr3_aa: CSASAPGLAGGNLLETQYF
clone_size: many; j_call: TRBJ2-7; d_call: NA; v_call: TRBV12-3/TRBV12-4; cdr3_length: 14; cdr3_nt: TGTGCCAGCAGCTTAACGGGACGGGACTACGAGCAGTACTTC; cdr3_aa: CASSLTGRDYEQYF
clone_size: NA; j_call: TRBJ2-7; d_call: NA; v_call: TRBV7-2; cdr3_length: 14; cdr3_nt: TGTGCCAGCAGCTTAGGGGTAGTAGTCTCCGAGCAGTACTTC; cdr3_aa: CASSLGVVVSEQYF
clone_size: NA; j_call: TRBJ1-6; d_call: NA; v_call: TRBV7-6; cdr3_length: 15; cdr3_nt: TGTGCCAGCAGCTTAGATCACGGGTATAATTCACCCCTCCACTTT; cdr3_aa: CASSLDHGYNSPLHF
clone_size: NA; j_call: TRBJ2-5; d_call: TRBD1; v_call: TRBV5-1; cdr3_length: 14; cdr3_nt: TGCGCCAGCAGCGAACCGACAGGGAAAGAGACCCAGTACTTC; cdr3_aa: CASSEPTGKETQYF
clone_size: NA; j_call: TRBJ1-4; d_call: NA; v_call: TRBV7-6; cdr3_length: 16; cdr3_nt: TGTGCCAGCAGCTTGGTCCTGAGGGGAACTAATGAAAAACTGTTTTTT; cdr3_aa: CASSLVLRGTNEKLFF
clone_size: NA; j_call: TRBJ1-1; d_call: NA; v_call: TRBV4-1; cdr3_length: 13; cdr3_nt: TGCGCCAGCAGCAATGGGGTACTAACTGAAGCTTTCTTT; cdr3_aa: CASSNGVLTEAFF
clone_size: few; j_call: TRBJ2-2; d_call: NA; v_call: TRBV20-1; cdr3_length: 13; cdr3_nt: TGCAGTGCTAAGCACATTGGAACCGGGGAGCTGTTTTTT; cdr3_aa: CSAKHIGTGELFF
clone_size: NA; j_call: TRBJ2-1; d_call: NA; v_call: TRBV24-1; cdr3_length: 15; cdr3_nt: TGTGCCACCAGTGCTTTTCAGCCGTTTGGTGATGAGCAGTTCTTC; cdr3_aa: CATSAFQPFGDEQFF
clone_size: NA; j_call: TRBJ1-1; d_call: NA; v_call: TRBV20-1; cdr3_length: 13; cdr3_nt: TGCAGTGCTAGAGAGGGCAGGGTCACTGAAGCTTTCTTT; cdr3_aa: CSAREGRVTEAFF
clone_size: few; j_call: TRBJ2-2; d_call: NA; v_call: TRBV20-1; cdr3_length: 14; cdr3_nt: TGCAGCGCGGGGGACAGCCAGAACACCGGGGAGCTGTTTTTT; cdr3_aa: CSAGDSQNTGELFF
clone_size: NA; j_call: TRBJ1-2; d_call: TRBD1; v_call: TRBV10-3; cdr3_length: 15; cdr3_nt: TGTGCCAGTAGACAGGGGCCTGACCTCTACTATGGCTACACCTTC; cdr3_aa: CASRQGPDLYYGYTF
clone_size: many; j_call: TRBJ1-5; d_call: TRBD1; v_call: TRBV28; cdr3_length: 15; cdr3_nt: TGTGCCAGCAGTTTTGTCAGGGGGGGCAATCAGCCCCAGCATTTT; cdr3_aa: CASSFVRGGNQPQHF
clone_size: NA; j_call: TRBJ1-1; d_call: NA; v_call: TRBV12-3/TRBV12-4; cdr3_length: 16; cdr3_nt: TGTGCCAGCAGACTTGGGGCGGACAGCTATAACCCTGAAGCTTTCTTT; cdr3_aa: CASRLGADSYNPEAFF
clone_size: many; j_call: TRBJ1-5; d_call: NA; v_call: TRBV5-1; cdr3_length: 13; cdr3_nt: TGTGCCAGCAGCTTCGATGGCAATCAGCCCCAGCATTTT; cdr3_aa: CASSFDGNQPQHF
clone_size: NA; j_call: TRBJ2-1; d_call: TRBD2; v_call: TRBV29-1; cdr3_length: 19; cdr3_nt: TGCAGCGTTGACTATAGGGGGACTAGCGGGGGGAGCTCCTACAATGAGCAGTTCTTC; cdr3_aa: CSVDYRGTSGGSSYNEQFF
clone_size: NA; j_call: TRBJ2-3; d_call: NA; v_call: TRBV10-2; cdr3_length: 13; cdr3_nt: TGCGCCAGCAGTGAGATGGGCTCCGATACGCAGTATTTT; cdr3_aa: CASSEMGSDTQYF
clone_size: NA; j_call: TRBJ2-5; d_call: NA; v_call: TRBV4-3; cdr3_length: 15; cdr3_nt: TGCGCCAGCAGCCAAGAGGTCTGGGCTCAAGAGACCCAGTACTTC; cdr3_aa: CASSQEVWAQETQYF
clone_size: few; j_call: TRBJ2-1; d_call: TRBD1; v_call: TRBV7-9; cdr3_length: 16; cdr3_nt: TGTGCCAGCAGCTTCGCTCCGGGACAGGGGGCCCATGAGCAGTTCTTC; cdr3_aa: CASSFAPGQGAHEQFF
clone_size: few; j_call: TRBJ2-6; d_call: TRBD2; v_call: TRBV4-1; cdr3_length: 17; cdr3_nt: TGCGCCAGCAGCCCCTTGGGACTAGCGGCTGGGGCCAACGTCCTGACTTTC; cdr3_aa: CASSPLGLAAGANVLTF
clone_size: many; j_call: TRBJ1-6; d_call: NA; v_call: TRBV12-3/TRBV12-4; cdr3_length: 14; cdr3_nt: TGTGCCAGCAGTTTCGGGGGCGTCAATTCACCCCTCCACTTT; cdr3_aa: CASSFGGVNSPLHF
clone_size: NA; j_call: TRBJ2-7; d_call: TRBD2; v_call: TRBV20-1; cdr3_length: 14; cdr3_nt: TGCAGTGCAAGGACTAGCGGGGGGTCCTACGAGCAGTACTTC; cdr3_aa: CSARTSGGSYEQYF
clone_size: NA; j_call: TRBJ2-2; d_call: NA; v_call: TRBV6-1; cdr3_length: 14; cdr3_nt: TGTGCCACCCTAGGTGTCCCCCGGGCCGGGGAGCTGTTTTTT; cdr3_aa: CATLGVPRAGELFF
clone_size: NA; j_call: TRBJ2-1; d_call: TRBD1; v_call: TRBV4-2; cdr3_length: 15; cdr3_nt: TGTACCAGCAGCCAGTGGTCAGGGGGCCACAATGAGCAGTTCTTC; cdr3_aa: CTSSQWSGGHNEQFF
clone_size: NA; j_call: TRBJ2-2; d_call: TRBD1; v_call: TRBV7-9; cdr3_length: 16; cdr3_nt: TGTGCCAGCAGCCGACAGGGCCCAATAAACACCGGGGAGCTGTTTTTT; cdr3_aa: CASSRQGPINTGELFF
clone_size: NA; j_call: TRBJ2-2; d_call: NA; v_call: TRBV7-2; cdr3_length: 21; cdr3_nt: TGTGCCAGCAGCTCTAGCTGGGAGACAGAGATTGAAGGGACGAACACCGGGGAGCTGTTTTTT; cdr3_aa: CASSSSWETEIEGTNTGELFF
clone_size: many; j_call: TRBJ2-7; d_call: NA; v_call: TRBV5-1; cdr3_length: 13; cdr3_nt: TGCGCCAGCAGCTCCGGACAGCTCTACGAGCAGTACTTC; cdr3_aa: CASSSGQLYEQYF